This T cell receptor beta chain was captured in a study of multiple sclerosis patients with progressive multifocal leukoencephalopathy. A remark on this clone: Its cognate antigen is unknown.

Time point noted: approximately twelve months of natalizumab therapy. Profiled with immunoSEQ multiplex PCR; TCRdb holds only in-frame clones, not every one. The sample has tens of thousands of clones, around 89% seen once. Points from the study as a whole: Less diverse TRB repertoires were suggested in most PML patients.

The receptor was derived from a human donor with multiple sclerosis. This sample comprised PBMCs, obtained from a patient treated with natalizumab.

The CDR3 region has the DNA TGTGCCAGCAGCTTAGGCTATAACACTGAAGCTTTCTTT. It encodes CASSLGYNTEAFF. J is TRBJ1-1 and V is TRBV7-8; D gene uncertain. CDR1 SGHVS and CDR2 FQNEAQ come from the germline V gene. Between the trimmed V and J ends, which lost 1 base and 2 bases, there was a span of 5 bases. There are 13 residues in the CDR3.